One and the same sample provided the 9 T cell receptor beta chains below, sequenced in a study of T cells in Graves' hyperthyroidism and ophthalmopathy. Amplification yielded TCR beta CDR3 regions, with RNA transcripts as the source. The HTBI primer set drove a first-round RT-PCR of the TCR CDR3. Each CDR3 protein gets one entry after TCRdb re-called the multiplex PCR reads with MiXCR. The sample holds about 400,000 distinct CDR3 sequences, 13% to 15% seen once. The sequencing sample was made of blood. Source of these receptors: an older woman with Graves' ophthalmopathy.

This clonotype has a handful of counts. The V and J genes are TRBV4-1 and TRBJ1-3; possibly TRBD1 for D (6 bases). Trimming removed 2 bases from V and 3 bases from J, with 11 bases in between. Germline lookup yields CDR1 MGHRA and CDR2 YSYEKL. The CDR3 is 15 amino acids. The CDR3: CASSQRGGLGNTIYF. CDR3 DNA: TGCGCCAGCAGCCAAAGAGGGGGACTTGGAAACACCATATATTTT.

Concerning this clonotype: A much larger clone differs by one base, so this may be a read error. The J gene is TRBJ2-2, the V gene TRBV7-2; D perhaps matches TRBD2 (5 bases). The V gene's germline CDR1 is SGHTA and CDR2 FQGNSA. This CDR3 region has 13 residues. The CDR3 bases are TGTGCCAGCAGCGGCGCAAAGGCCGGGAAGCTGTTTTTT. Translating gives CASSGAKAGKLFF.

In its sample, this clonotype was seen many times. The CDR3, as DNA: TGTGCCAGCAGCTTAAGTTTTAACAGGGATGTCCACAATGAGCAGTTCTTC. Translation: CASSLSFNRDVHNEQFF. The chain combines TRBV7-3 with TRBJ2-1; tentatively, D is TRBD1 (6 bases). The V and J ends lost 1 base and 5 bases respectively, with 18 bases between them. CDR1 and CDR2 from the germline V gene are SGHTA and FQGTGA. The CDR3 contains 17 residues.

This clonotype was detected many times. J is TRBJ2-5 and V is TRBV5-1, with D possibly TRBD1 on 6 matching bases. The germline CDR1 and CDR2 sequences are SGHRS and YFSETQ. V lost 2 bases, J lost 3 bases, and 11 bases lay in between. CDR3 size: 14 residues. The CDR3 loop reads CASSFGTPEETQYF. DNA of the CDR3: TGCGCCAGCAGCTTCGGGACACCTGAAGAGACCCAGTACTTC.

The table lists this clonotype with many counts. In DNA form, the CDR3 reads TGTGCCAGCGGTTTGCGCGGGAAAAGCACAGATACGCAGTATTTT. Its translation: CASGLRGKSTDTQYF. The V and J genes are TRBV2 and TRBJ2-3; possible D gene TRBD2, 6 bases. The CDR3 is 15 amino acids. Per the germline V gene, CDR1 is SNHLY and CDR2 is FYNNEI. V was shortened by 8 bases and J by 0 bases, with 15 bases between the two germline ends.

This clonotype was picked up a small number of times. V and J are TRBV7-8 and TRBJ2-7; D may match TRBD1 or TRBD2 (5 bases each). CDR1 is SGHVS, CDR2 FQNEAQ, per germline. The CDR3 is made up of 14 amino acids. The V end was cut by 8 bases, the J end by 2 bases, with 16 bases between. The CDR3 is CASSDGTAAYEQYF. For the CDR3, the DNA is TGTGCCAGCTCGGACGGGACGGCTGCCTACGAGCAGTACTTC.

The J gene is TRBJ2-7, the V gene TRBV12-3 or TRBV12-4; 7 bases line up with TRBD1. Trimming removed 5 bases from V and 6 bases from J; junction bases left unmatched: 7. This CDR3 contains 13 residues. The CDR3 nucleotides read TGTGCCAGCAGTCCACGACAGGGTTTCGAGCAGTACTTC. It codes for CASSPRQGFEQYF.

The rearrangement links TRBV4-3 to TRBJ1-1, with unresolved D. There are 14 residues in the CDR3. V was shortened by 3 bases and J by 4 bases, with 12 bases between the two germline ends. Germline CDR1 reads LGHNA; CDR2 reads YSLEER. DNA for the CDR3: TGCGCCAGCAGCCATGAACACGGTGGCACTGAAGCTTTCTTT. Translating it yields CASSHEHGGTEAFF.

V is TRBV10-3 and J is TRBJ1-5; 8 bases match TRBD1. The CDR3 runs 14 residues. Germline values: CDR1 ENHRY, CDR2 SYGVKD. J was trimmed by 5 bases and V by 2 bases; bases with no gene match: 2. The CDR3 loop reads CAISEGQGYQPQHF. Here the CDR3 DNA reads TGTGCCATCAGTGAGGGACAGGGATATCAGCCCCAGCATTTT.